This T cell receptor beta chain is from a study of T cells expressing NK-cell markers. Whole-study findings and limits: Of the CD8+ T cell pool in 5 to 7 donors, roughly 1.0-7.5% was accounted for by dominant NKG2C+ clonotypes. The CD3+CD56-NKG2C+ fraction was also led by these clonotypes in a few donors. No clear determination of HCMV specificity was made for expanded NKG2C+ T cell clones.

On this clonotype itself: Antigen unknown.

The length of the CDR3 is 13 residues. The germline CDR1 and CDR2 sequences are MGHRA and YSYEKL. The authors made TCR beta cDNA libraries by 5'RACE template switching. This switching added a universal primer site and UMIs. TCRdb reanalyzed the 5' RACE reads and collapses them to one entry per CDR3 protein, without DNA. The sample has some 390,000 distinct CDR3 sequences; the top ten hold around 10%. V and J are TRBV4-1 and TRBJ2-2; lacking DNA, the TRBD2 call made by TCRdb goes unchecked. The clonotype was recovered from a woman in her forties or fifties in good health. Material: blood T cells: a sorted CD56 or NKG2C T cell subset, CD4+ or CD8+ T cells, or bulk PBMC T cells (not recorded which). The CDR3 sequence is CASSHLGEGELFF.